This is a list of T cell receptor beta chains from one sample in a study of shared clonotypes between healthy human individuals. Only in-frame clones appear in the TCRdb table, and some are missing; sequencing was by immunoSEQ multiplex PCR. The sample has roughly 2.6 million clones, more than 80% seen once. The sequencing input was naive CD4+ T cells sorted from blood. These receptors were taken from a man aged 18 to 30 in good health. Both conserved end residues are part of each CDR3. A D gene is named only where the DNA matches it firmly. Some rows mark clone size as missing; the rest say once, few, many or name a class of expanded clone.

clone_size	v_call	j_call	d_call	cdr3_aa	cdr3_nt
.	TRBV19	TRBJ1-6	.	CASSIGSLTNSPLHF	TGTGCCAGTAGTATCGGTAGTCTTACTAATTCACCCCTCCACTTT
few	TRBV7-2	TRBJ1-1	TRBD1	CASSNRQGVTEAFF	TGTGCCAGCAGCAATAGACAGGGTGTCACTGAAGCTTTCTTT
.	TRBV5-4	TRBJ2-3	TRBD2	CASSLPPSGGAADTQYF	TGTGCCAGCAGCCTCCCCCCTAGCGGGGGGGCGGCAGATACGCAGTATTTT
.	TRBV6-1	TRBJ1-1	.	CARFLGGGSTEAFF	TGTGCCAGGTTTTTGGGGGGTGGGAGCACTGAAGCTTTCTTT
once	TRBV7-9	TRBJ2-2	TRBD2	CASTLWEGPSTGELFF	TGTGCCAGCACCCTCTGGGAGGGCCCCAGCACCGGGGAGCTGTTTTTT
.	TRBV7-2	TRBJ1-6	TRBD1	CASSRRTGKIGSPLHF	TGTGCCAGCAGCCGACGGACAGGGAAGATTGGTTCACCCCTCCACTTT
.	TRBV19	TRBJ2-3	.	CASSIDFSTDTQYF	TGTGCCAGTAGTATTGACTTCAGCACAGATACGCAGTATTTT
.	TRBV30	TRBJ2-5	TRBD2	CAWTPYLLGGATQYF	TGTGCCTGGACCCCGTATTTACTGGGAGGGGCGACCCAGTACTTC
once	TRBV10-2	TRBJ1-1	TRBD1	CASSPVDRGGNTEAFF	TGCGCCAGCAGCCCAGTCGACAGGGGGGGGAACACTGAAGCTTTCTTT
once	TRBV30	TRBJ2-2	TRBD1	CACPRQGANTGELFF	TGTGCCTGCCCCCGACAGGGGGCAAACACCGGGGAGCTGTTTTTT
few	TRBV10-2	TRBJ1-2	.	CASSEPGRTEVPF	TGCGCCAGCAGTGAGCCGGGACGGACGGAGGTACCCTTC
.	TRBV10-3	TRBJ1-2	.	CAISEGPTTANYGYTF	TGTGCCATCAGTGAGGGACCTACGACAGCAAACTATGGCTACACCTTC
few	TRBV30	TRBJ1-2	.	CAWTSFPGNLATF	TGTGCCTGGACCTCTTTTCCGGGGAATTTGGCCACCTTC
.	TRBV7-9	TRBJ2-4	.	CASSTVQPAAKNIQYF	TGTGCCAGCAGCACCGTCCAGCCGGCAGCCAAAAACATTCAGTACTTC
.	TRBV10-2	TRBJ2-1	TRBD2	CASRPGTSGRVREQFF	TGCGCCAGCAGACCCGGGACTAGCGGGAGGGTACGGGAGCAGTTCTTC
.	TRBV6-5	TRBJ2-1	TRBD2	CASSRGGTSNEQFF	TGTGCCAGCAGCCGGGGGGGGACGAGTAATGAGCAGTTCTTC
.	TRBV5-1	TRBJ2-3	TRBD2	CASSLTSGSTTDTQYF	TGCGCCAGCAGCTTAACTAGCGGGAGTACCACAGATACGCAGTATTTT
.	TRBV30	TRBJ1-1	.	CAWSVRNLRSTEAFF	TGTGCCTGGAGTGTACGGAACCTCAGAAGCACTGAAGCTTTCTTT
.	TRBV6-1	TRBJ1-2	.	CASAQTVLYGYTF	TGTGCCAGCGCCCAAACCGTTCTCTATGGCTACACCTTC
.	TRBV6-1	TRBJ1-5	TRBD1	CASSEAGTGGWQPQHF	TGTGCCAGCAGTGAAGCAGGGACAGGGGGTTGGCAGCCCCAGCATTTT
.	TRBV6-5	TRBJ1-3	.	CASSRGGVSGNTIYF	TGTGCCAGCAGCCGCGGGGGGGTCTCTGGAAACACCATATATTTT
.	TRBV7-8	TRBJ1-5	TRBD1	CASSRTGELNQPQHF	TGTGCCAGCAGCCGGACAGGGGAACTCAATCAGCCCCAGCATTTT
.	TRBV30	TRBJ1-1	.	CAWSVAGSIEVGAFF	TGTGCCTGGAGTGTCGCCGGGAGCATCGAAGTGGGAGCTTTCTTT
.	TRBV11-2	TRBJ2-1	TRBD2	CASSPLSGRALDEQFF	TGTGCCAGCAGCCCTTTAAGCGGGAGGGCTTTGGATGAGCAGTTCTTC
.	TRBV27	TRBJ1-1	.	CASSLGAGSNTEAFF	TGTGCCAGCAGTCTGGGGGCAGGATCGAACACTGAAGCTTTCTTT
.	TRBV5-5	TRBJ2-1	.	CASSLGQGHYNEQFF	TGTGCCAGCAGCTTGGGGCAGGGGCACTACAATGAGCAGTTCTTC
few	TRBV10-1	TRBJ1-3	.	CASSGSPGNTIYF	TGCGCCAGCAGCGGGTCTCCTGGAAACACCATATATTTT
.	TRBV7-3	TRBJ1-5	TRBD1	CASSSGQGSNQPQHF	TGTGCCAGCAGCTCCGGACAGGGGAGCAATCAGCCCCAGCATTTT
.	TRBV30	TRBJ2-3	.	CAWNSFPSTDTQYF	TGTGCCTGGAACTCCTTCCCTAGCACAGATACGCAGTATTTT